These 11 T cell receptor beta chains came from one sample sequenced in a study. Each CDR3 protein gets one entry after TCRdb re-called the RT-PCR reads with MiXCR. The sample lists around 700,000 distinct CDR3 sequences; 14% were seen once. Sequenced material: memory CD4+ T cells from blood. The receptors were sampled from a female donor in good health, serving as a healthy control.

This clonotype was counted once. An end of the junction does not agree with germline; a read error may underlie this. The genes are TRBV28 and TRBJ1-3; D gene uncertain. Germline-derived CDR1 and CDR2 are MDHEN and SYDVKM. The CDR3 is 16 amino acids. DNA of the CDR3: TGTGCCAGCAGCTTATTAGCGGGTGACTCTGGAAACACCATATATTTT. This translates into CASSLLAGDSGNTIYF.

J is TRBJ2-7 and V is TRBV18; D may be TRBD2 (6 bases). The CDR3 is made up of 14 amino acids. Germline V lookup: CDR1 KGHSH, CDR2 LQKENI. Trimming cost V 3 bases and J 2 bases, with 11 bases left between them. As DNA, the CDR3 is TGTGCCAGCTCACCGGGGGAGGAGGCCTACGAGCAGTACTTC. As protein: CASSPGEEAYEQYF.

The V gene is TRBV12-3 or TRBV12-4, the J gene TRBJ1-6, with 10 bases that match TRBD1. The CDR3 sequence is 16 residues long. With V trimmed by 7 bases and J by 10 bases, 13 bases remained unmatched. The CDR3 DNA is TGTGCCAGCAAGATACGAATGGGACAGGGGCTCTCACCCCTCCACTTT. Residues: CASKIRMGQGLSPLHF.

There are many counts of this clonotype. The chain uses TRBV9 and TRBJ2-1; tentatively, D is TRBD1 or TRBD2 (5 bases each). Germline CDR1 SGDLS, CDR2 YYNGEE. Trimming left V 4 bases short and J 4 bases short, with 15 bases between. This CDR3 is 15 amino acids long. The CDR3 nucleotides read TGTGCCAGCAGCCCGAGGGGAGCCTCTTACAATGAGCAGTTCTTC. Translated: CASSPRGASYNEQFF.

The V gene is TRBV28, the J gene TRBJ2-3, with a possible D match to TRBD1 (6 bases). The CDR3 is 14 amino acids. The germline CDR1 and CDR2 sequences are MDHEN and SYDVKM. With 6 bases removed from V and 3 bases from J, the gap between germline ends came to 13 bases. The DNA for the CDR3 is TGTGCCAGCAGCCCCGGACAGAGGACAGATACGCAGTATTTT. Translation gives CASSPGQRTDTQYF. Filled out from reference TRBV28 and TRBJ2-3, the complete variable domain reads DVKVTQSSRYLVKRTGEKVFLECVQDMDHENMFWYRQDPGLGLRLIYFSYDVKMKEKGDIPEGYSVSREKKERFSLILESASTNQTSMYLCASSPGQRTDTQYFGPGTRLTVL.

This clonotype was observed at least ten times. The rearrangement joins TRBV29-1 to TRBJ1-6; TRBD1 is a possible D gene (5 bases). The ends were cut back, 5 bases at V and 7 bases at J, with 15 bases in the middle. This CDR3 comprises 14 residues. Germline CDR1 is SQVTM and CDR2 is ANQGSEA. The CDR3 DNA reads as TGCAGCGTTCGAGGGGACTCAACCAATTCACCCCTCCACTTT. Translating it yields CSVRGDSTNSPLHF.

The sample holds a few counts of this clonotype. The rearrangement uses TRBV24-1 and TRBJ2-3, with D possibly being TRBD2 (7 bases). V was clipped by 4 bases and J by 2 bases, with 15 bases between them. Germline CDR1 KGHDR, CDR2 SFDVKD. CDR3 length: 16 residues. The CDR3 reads CATSDGRGGTTDTQYF. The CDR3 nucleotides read TGTGCCACCAGTGACGGAAGGGGGGGCACCACAGATACGCAGTATTTT.

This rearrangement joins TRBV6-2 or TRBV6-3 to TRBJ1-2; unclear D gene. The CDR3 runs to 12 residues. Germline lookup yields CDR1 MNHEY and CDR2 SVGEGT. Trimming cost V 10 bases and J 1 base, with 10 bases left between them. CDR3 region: CATAYGNYGYTF. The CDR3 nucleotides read TGTGCCACCGCCTACGGTAACTATGGCTACACCTTC.

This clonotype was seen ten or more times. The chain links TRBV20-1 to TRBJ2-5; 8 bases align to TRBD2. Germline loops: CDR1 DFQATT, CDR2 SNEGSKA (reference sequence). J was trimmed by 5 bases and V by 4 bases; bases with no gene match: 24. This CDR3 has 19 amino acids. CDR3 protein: CSATTPRLSGSAGYETQYF. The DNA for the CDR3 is TGCAGTGCTACTACACCACGATTAAGCGGGAGTGCCGGTTATGAGACCCAGTACTTC.

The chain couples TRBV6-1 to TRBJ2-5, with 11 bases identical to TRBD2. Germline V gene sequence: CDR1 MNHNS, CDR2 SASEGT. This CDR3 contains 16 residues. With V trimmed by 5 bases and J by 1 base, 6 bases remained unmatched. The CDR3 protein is CASSYRLAGIQETQYF. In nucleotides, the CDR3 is TGTGCCAGCAGTTACAGACTAGCGGGAATCCAAGAGACCCAGTACTTC.

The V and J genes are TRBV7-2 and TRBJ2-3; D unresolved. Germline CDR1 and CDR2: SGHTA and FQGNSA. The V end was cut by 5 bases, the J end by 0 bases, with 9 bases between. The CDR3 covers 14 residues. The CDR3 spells CASSPRWSTDTQYF. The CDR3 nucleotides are TGTGCCAGCAGCCCCCGGTGGAGCACAGATACGCAGTATTTT.